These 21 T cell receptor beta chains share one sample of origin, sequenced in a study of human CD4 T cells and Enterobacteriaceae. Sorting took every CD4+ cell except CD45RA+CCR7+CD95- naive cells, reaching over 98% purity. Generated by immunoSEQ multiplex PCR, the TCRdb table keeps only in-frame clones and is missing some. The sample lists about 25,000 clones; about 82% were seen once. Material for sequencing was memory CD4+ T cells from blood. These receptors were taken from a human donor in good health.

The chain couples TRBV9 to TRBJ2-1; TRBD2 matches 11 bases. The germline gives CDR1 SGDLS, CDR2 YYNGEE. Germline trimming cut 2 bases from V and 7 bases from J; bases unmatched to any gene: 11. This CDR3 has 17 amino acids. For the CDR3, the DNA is TGTGCCAGCAGCGTGGGACTAGCGGATTCCTATCGGAATGAGCAGTTCTTC. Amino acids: CASSVGLADSYRNEQFF.

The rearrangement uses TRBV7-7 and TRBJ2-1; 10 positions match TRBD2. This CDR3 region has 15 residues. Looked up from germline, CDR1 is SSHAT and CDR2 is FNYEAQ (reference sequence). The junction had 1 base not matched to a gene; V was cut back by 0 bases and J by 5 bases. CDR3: CASSLAAGGHNEQFF. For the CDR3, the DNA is TGTGCCAGCAGCTTAGCAGCGGGGGGGCACAATGAGCAGTTCTTC.

The CDR3 DNA reads TGTGCCAGCAGTTCCAGGGGCCTTAGCAATCAGCCCCAGCATTTT. This codes for CASSSRGLSNQPQHF. This rearrangement joins TRBV6-1 to TRBJ1-5, with D perhaps TRBD1 (6 bases). The CDR3 is 15 amino acids. Trimming removed 5 bases from V and 0 bases from J, with 11 bases in between. Germline V gives CDR1 MNHNS, CDR2 SASEGT.

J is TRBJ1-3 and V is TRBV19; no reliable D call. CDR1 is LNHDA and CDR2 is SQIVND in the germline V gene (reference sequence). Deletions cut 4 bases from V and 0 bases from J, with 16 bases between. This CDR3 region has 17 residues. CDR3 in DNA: TGTGCCAGTAGTAACGAGGGTAGCCCTGACTCTGGAAACACCATATATTTT. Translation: CASSNEGSPDSGNTIYF.

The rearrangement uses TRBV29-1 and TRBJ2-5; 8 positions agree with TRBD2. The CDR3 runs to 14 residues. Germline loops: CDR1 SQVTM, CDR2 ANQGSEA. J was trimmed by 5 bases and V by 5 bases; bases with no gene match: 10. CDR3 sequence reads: CSVKRGGPGETQYF. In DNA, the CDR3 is TGCAGCGTTAAGCGCGGGGGGCCGGGGGAGACCCAGTACTTC.

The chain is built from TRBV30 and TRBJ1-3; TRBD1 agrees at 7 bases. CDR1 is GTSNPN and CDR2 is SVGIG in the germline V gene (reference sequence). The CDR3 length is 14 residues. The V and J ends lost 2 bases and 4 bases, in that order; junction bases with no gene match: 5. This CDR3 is CAWSSGTAGNTIYF. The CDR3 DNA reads TGTGCCTGGAGTTCCGGGACAGCAGGAAACACCATATATTTT. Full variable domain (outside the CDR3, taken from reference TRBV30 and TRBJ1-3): SQTIHQWPATLVQPVGSPLSLECTVEGTSNPNLYWYRQAAGRGLQLLFYSVGIGQISSEVPQNLSASRPQDRQFILSSKKLLLSDSGFYLCAWSSGTAGNTIYFGEGSWLTVV.

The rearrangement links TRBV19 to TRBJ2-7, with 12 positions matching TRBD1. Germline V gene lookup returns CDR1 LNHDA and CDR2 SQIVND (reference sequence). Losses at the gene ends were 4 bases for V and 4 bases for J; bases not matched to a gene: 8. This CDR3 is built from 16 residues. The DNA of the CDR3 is TGTGCCAGTAGTACAACCGGGACAGGGGGCTTTTACGAGCAGTACTTC. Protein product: CASSTTGTGGFYEQYF.

The DNA of the CDR3 is TGTGCCAGCAGCATTGGACTAGCGGGGGGGGAAGATACGCAGTATTTT. Protein sequence: CASSIGLAGGEDTQYF. V is TRBV7-2 and J is TRBJ2-3, with 15 nucleotides matching TRBD2. The CDR3 has 16 residues. Germline CDR1 SGHTA, CDR2 FQGNSA. Trimming cost V 5 bases and J 5 bases; bases outside gene matches: 5.

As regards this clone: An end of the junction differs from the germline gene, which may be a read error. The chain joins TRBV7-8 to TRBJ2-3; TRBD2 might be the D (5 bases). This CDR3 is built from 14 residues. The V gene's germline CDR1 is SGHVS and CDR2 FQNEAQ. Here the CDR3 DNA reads TGTGCCAGCAGCCTAGCAGAGACCACAGATACGCAGTATTTT. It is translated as CASSLAETTDTQYF.

The CDR3 loop reads CAWSRGNRETQYF. DNA for the CDR3: TGTGCCTGGAGTAGGGGGAATCGAGAGACCCAGTACTTC. The genes are TRBV30 and TRBJ2-5, with D perhaps TRBD1 (6 bases). The CDR3 sequence is 13 residues long. V was clipped by 2 bases and J by 4 bases, with 11 bases between them. Germline V gene data show CDR1 as GTSNPN and CDR2 as SVGIG (reference sequence).

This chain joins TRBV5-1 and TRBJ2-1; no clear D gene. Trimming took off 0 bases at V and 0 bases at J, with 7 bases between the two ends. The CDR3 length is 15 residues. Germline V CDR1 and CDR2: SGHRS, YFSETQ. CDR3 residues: CASSLASSSYNEQFF. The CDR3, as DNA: TGCGCCAGCAGCTTGGCCTCCAGCTCCTACAATGAGCAGTTCTTC. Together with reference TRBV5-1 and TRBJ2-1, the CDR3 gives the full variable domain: KAGVTQTPRYLIKTRGQQVTLSCSPISGHRSVSWYQQTPGQGLQFLFEYFSETQRNKGNFPGRFSGRQFSNSRSEMNVSTLELGDSALYLCASSLASSSYNEQFFGPGTRLTVL.

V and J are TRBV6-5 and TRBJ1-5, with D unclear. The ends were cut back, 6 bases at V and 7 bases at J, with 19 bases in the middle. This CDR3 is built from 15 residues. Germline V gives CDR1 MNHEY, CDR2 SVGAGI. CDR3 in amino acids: CASSPGHGLFQPQHF. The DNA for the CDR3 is TGTGCCAGCAGCCCCGGGCACGGGTTATTCCAGCCCCAGCATTTT.

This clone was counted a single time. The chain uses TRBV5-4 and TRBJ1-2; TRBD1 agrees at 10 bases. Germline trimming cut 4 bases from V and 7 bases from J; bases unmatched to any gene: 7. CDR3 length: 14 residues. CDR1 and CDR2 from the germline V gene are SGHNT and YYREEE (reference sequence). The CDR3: CASSAKDRGGGYTF. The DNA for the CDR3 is TGTGCCAGCAGCGCCAAGGACAGGGGGGGTGGCTACACCTTC.

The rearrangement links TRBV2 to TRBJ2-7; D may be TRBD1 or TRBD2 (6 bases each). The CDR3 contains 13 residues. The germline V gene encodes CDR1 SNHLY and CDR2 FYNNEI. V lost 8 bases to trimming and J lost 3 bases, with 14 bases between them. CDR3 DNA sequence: TGTGCCAGCCGGGGCGGGACAATCTACGAGCAGTACTTC. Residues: CASRGGTIYEQYF.

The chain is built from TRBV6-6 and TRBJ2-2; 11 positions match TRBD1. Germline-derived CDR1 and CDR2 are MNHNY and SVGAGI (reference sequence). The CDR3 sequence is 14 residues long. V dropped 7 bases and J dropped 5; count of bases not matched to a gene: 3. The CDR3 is CASIGTGGTGELFF. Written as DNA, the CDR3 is TGTGCCAGCATTGGGACAGGGGGGACCGGGGAGCTGTTTTTT.

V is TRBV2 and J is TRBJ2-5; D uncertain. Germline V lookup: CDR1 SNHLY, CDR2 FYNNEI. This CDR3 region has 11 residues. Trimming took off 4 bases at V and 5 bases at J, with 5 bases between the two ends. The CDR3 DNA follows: TGTGCCAGCAGTGGGCGGGAGACCCAGTACTTC. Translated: CASSGRETQYF.

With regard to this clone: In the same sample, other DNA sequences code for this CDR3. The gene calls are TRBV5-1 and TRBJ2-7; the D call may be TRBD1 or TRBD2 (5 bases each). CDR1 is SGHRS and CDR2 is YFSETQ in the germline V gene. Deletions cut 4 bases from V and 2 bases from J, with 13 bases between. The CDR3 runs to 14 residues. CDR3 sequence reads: CASSPTGTTYEQYF. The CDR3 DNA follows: TGCGCCAGCAGCCCGACCGGGACCACCTACGAGCAGTACTTC.

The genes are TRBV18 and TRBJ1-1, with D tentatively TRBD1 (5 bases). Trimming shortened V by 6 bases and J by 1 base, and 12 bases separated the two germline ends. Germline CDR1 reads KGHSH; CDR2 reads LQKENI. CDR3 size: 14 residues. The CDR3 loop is CASSGDAANTEAFF. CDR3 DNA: TGTGCCAGCTCGGGGGACGCAGCGAACACTGAAGCTTTCTTT.

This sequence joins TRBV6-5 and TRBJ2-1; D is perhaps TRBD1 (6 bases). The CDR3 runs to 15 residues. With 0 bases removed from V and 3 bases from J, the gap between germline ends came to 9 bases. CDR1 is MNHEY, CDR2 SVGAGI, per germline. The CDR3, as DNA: TGTGCCAGCAGTTACTCGAAACAGGGCTACAATGAGCAGTTCTTC. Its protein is CASSYSKQGYNEQFF.

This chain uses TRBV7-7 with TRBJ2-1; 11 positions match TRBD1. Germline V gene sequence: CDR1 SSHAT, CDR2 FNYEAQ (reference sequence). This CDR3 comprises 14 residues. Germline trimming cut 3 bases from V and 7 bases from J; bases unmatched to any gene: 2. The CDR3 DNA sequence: TGTGCCAGCAGCTTGGACAGGGGGCAAAATGAGCAGTTCTTC. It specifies CASSLDRGQNEQFF.

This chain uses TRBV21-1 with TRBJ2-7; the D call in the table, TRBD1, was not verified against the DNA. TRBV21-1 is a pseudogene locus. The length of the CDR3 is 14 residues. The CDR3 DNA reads TGTGCCAGCAGCAAAGCGACAGGGAGCTACGAGCAGTACTTC. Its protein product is CASSKATGSYEQYF.